Listed below are T cell receptor beta chains from one sample, sequenced in a study of cytomegalovirus exposure and HLA in healthy donors. Some clones are missing from TCRdb's copy, which holds only in-frame ones; the method was immunoSEQ multiplex PCR. The data show 90,000 to 110,000 clones, just under 70% seen once. Material: PBMCs. These receptors all stem from a woman in her seventies in good health and CMV-seropositive. Both conserved end residues are part of each CDR3. D genes are given only for firm matches. Clone size is given for some rows only: seen once, a few or many times, or a class if the clone is expanded.

cdr3_length d_call j_call clone_size v_call cdr3_nt cdr3_aa
14 NA TRBJ2-2 NA TRBV6-5 TGTGCCAGCAGTTACTCGACCGGGACCGGGGAGCTGTTTTTT CASSYSTGTGELFF
14 NA TRBJ2-2 NA TRBV19 TGTGCCAGTATCCAGGGATCGAACACCGGGGAGCTGTTTTTT CASIQGSNTGELFF
14 NA TRBJ1-2 NA TRBV7-8 TGTGCCAGCAGATCACAACAGGGACCCTATGGCTACACCTTC CASRSQQGPYGYTF
16 TRBD1 TRBJ2-1 NA TRBV7-7 TGTGCCAGCAGCCCCGGGACAGGGATTTGGGACAATGAGCAGTTCTTC CASSPGTGIWDNEQFF
15 NA TRBJ2-6 NA TRBV6-4 TGTGCCAGCATGACAGGGAGGACTGGGGCCAACGTCCTGACTTTC CASMTGRTGANVLTF
15 TRBD1 TRBJ1-2 NA TRBV6-5 TGTGCCAGCAGTCGGGGACAGGGGAAGTTGTATGGCTACACCTTC CASSRGQGKLYGYTF
20 TRBD1 TRBJ1-4 once TRBV4-1 TGCGCCAGCAGCCGGGAAATGACGGGACAGGGCCCGAGAGCTAATGAAAAACTGTTTTTT CASSREMTGQGPRANEKLFF
16 NA TRBJ1-6 few TRBV5-1 TGCGCCAGCAGCTTGTACCCCGTCGGACAGAATTCACCCCTCCACTTT CASSLYPVGQNSPLHF
16 NA TRBJ2-3 NA TRBV7-8 TGTGCCAGCAGCTTCGGGACTTCCGTGATCACAGATACGCAGTATTTT CASSFGTSVITDTQYF
17 NA TRBJ1-4 many TRBV4-2 TGTGCCAGCAGCCAAGGCGGGGGAGAGGGAACTAATGAAAAACTGTTTTTT CASSQGGGEGTNEKLFF
14 NA TRBJ1-5 few TRBV7-2 TGTGCCAGCAGCTTAGGCAGGGGCGGCCAGCCCCAGCATTTT CASSLGRGGQPQHF
15 TRBD1 TRBJ1-2 few TRBV14 TGTGCCAGCAGCCAGTCCGCAGGGGGCAACTATGGCTACACCTTC CASSQSAGGNYGYTF
15 NA TRBJ2-1 NA TRBV7-2 TGTGCCAGCAGCTTAGCCGGGACTGTTGGGAATGAGCAGTTCTTC CASSLAGTVGNEQFF
14 NA TRBJ2-5 NA TRBV10-2 TGCGCCAGCAGTGAGAACAGCGGCCAAGAGACCCAGTACTTC CASSENSGQETQYF
13 TRBD1 TRBJ1-1 NA TRBV2 TGTGCCAGCAAATCGACAGGGCGAACTGAAGCTTTCTTT CASKSTGRTEAFF
15 TRBD2 TRBJ2-1 NA TRBV7-7 TGTGCTAGCAGCCCTACTAGCGGGGGGAACAATGAGCAGTTCTTC CASSPTSGGNNEQFF
14 NA TRBJ2-7 NA TRBV5-5 TGTGCCAGCAGCTCGGCGCCTACAGTAAACGAGCAGTACTTC CASSSAPTVNEQYF
14 TRBD1 TRBJ1-1 NA TRBV6-6 TGTGCCAGCAGTTACTGGACAGGGGACACTGAAGCTTTCTTT CASSYWTGDTEAFF
14 NA TRBJ2-6 NA TRBV6-5 TGTGCCAGCACCAGCGGCTCTGGGGCCAACGTCCTGACTTTC CASTSGSGANVLTF
16 TRBD2 TRBJ2-3 NA TRBV7-6 TGTGCCAGCAGCGAACGACTAGCGGGGTTCACAGATACGCAGTATTTT CASSERLAGFTDTQYF
16 TRBD1 TRBJ1-4 NA TRBV7-3 TGTGCCAGCAGCACCCCGACAGGGGAGGGGGGTGAAAAACTGTTTTTT CASSTPTGEGGEKLFF
13 NA TRBJ2-5 NA TRBV10-3 TGTGCCATCAGGGACAGCGTGGGGGAGACCCAGTACTTC CAIRDSVGETQYF
14 TRBD2 TRBJ2-1 NA TRBV5-1 TGCGCCAGCTCCGGGACTACACCTTACAATGAGCAGTTCTTC CASSGTTPYNEQFF
14 TRBD2 TRBJ2-3 once TRBV7-9 TGTGCCAGCAGCTCTAGCGGGGGGACAGATACGCAGTATTTT CASSSSGGTDTQYF
18 TRBD2 TRBJ2-5 NA TRBV5-6 TGTGCCAGCAGCCCATGGACTAGCGGGGGGGCCGGGTACGAGACCCAGTACTTC CASSPWTSGGAGYETQYF
10 NA TRBJ1-2 few TRBV20-1 TGCAGTGCACAGATGGATGGCTACACCTTC CSAQMDGYTF
15 NA TRBJ1-6 NA TRBV5-1 TGCGCCAGCAGCTTGGCACGGGGAGGAAACTCACCCCTCCACTTT CASSLARGGNSPLHF
16 TRBD1 TRBJ2-2 NA TRBV11-2 TGTGCCAGCAGCTTAGATATCACAGGGGGCGGACGGGAGCTGTTTTTT CASSLDITGGGRELFF
12 NA TRBJ1-1 NA TRBV6-6 TGTGCCAGCAGTTACTCGGGGAGGGAGGCTTTCTTT CASSYSGREAFF
14 NA TRBJ1-2 NA TRBV2 TGTGCCAGCACGTTGGGCCATGTAGGCTATGGCTACACCTTC CASTLGHVGYGYTF
14 NA TRBJ1-5 NA TRBV6-5 TGTGCCAGCAGTCCCTCGGGTGGCAATCAGCCCCAGCATTTT CASSPSGGNQPQHF
13 TRBD1 TRBJ1-2 NA TRBV29-1 TGCAGCGTCGCCCGACAGGGGACCTATGGCTACACCTTC CSVARQGTYGYTF